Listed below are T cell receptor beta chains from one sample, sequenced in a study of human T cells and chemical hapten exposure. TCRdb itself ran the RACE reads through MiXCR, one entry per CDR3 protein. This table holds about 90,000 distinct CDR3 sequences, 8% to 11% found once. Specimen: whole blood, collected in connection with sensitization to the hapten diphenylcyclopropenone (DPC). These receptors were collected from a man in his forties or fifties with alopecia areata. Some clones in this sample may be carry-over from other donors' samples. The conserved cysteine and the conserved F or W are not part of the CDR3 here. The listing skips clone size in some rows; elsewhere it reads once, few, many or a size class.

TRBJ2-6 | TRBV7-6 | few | ASSHSGTGASGANVLT
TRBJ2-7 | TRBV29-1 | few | SFNRGRKLEQY
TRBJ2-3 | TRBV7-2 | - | ASSLTSYTDTQY
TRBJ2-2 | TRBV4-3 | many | ASSHGLGGPNTGELF
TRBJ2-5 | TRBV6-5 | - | ASSRGGSGSETQY
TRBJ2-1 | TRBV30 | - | AWGRWRGSYNEQF
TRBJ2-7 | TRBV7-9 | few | ASSFPAGGTREQY
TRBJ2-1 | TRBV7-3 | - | VSSLQTDNEQF
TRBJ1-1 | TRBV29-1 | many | SVDRPENTEAF
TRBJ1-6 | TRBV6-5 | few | ASSYADRGSPLH
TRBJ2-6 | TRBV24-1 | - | ATSDTGYGANVLT